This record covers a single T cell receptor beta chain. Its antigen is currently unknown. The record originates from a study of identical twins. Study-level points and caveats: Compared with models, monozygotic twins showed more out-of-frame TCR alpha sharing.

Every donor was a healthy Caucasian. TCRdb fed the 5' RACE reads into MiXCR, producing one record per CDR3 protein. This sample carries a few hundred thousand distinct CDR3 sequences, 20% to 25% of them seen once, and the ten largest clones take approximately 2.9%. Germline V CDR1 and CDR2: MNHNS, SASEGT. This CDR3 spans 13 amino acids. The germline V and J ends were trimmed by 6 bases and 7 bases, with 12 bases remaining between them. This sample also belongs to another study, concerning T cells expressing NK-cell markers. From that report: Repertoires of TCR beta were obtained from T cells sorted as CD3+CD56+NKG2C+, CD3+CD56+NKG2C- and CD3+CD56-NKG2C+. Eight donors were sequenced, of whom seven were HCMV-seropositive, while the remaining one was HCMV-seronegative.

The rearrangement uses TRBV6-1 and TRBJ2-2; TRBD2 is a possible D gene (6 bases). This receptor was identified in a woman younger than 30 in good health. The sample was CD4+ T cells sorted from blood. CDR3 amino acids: CASSGGFIGELFF. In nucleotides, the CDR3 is TGTGCCAGCAGCGGAGGGTTCATCGGGGAGCTGTTTTTT.